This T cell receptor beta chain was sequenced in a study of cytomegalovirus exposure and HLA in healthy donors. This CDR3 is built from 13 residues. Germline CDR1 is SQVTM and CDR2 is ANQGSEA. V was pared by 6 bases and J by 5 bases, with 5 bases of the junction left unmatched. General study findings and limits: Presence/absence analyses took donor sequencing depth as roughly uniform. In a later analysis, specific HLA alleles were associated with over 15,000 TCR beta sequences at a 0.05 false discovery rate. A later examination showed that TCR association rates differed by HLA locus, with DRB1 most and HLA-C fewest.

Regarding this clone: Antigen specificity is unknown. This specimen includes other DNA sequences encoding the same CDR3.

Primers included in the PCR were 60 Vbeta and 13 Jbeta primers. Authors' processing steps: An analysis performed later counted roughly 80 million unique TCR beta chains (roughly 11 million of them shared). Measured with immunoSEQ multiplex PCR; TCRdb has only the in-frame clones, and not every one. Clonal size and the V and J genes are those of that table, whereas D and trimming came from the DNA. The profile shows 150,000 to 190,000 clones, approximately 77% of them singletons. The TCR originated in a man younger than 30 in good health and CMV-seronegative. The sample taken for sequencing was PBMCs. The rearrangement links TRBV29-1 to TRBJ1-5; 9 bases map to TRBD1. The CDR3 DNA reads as TGCAGCGTCGGGACAGGGAGTCATCAGCCCCAGCATTTT. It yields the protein CSVGTGSHQPQHF.